Listed below are T cell receptor beta chains from one sample, sequenced in a study of CD8+CD57+ T cells in acquired aplastic anemia. TCRdb called the reads again in MiXCR, with one record for every CDR3 protein. The table lists some 290,000 distinct CDR3 sequences, around 60% of them singletons. The sample comprised sorted CD4+, CD8+, or CD8+CD57+ T cells (not recorded which) from PBMCs. These receptors originate from a human donor with severe aplastic anemia or a healthy control (not recorded which). Both conserved end residues are part of each CDR3. A D gene is named only where the DNA matches it firmly. Clone size is not always given. Where it is, it says once, few, many or a class for expanded clones.

j_call d_call clone_size v_call cdr3_aa cdr3_nt
TRBJ1-6 NA NA TRBV6-4 CASSVRANSPLHF TGTGCCAGCAGTGTTCGTGCGAATTCACCCCTCCACTTT
TRBJ2-5 NA many TRBV20-1 CSALGGPQETQYF TGCAGTGCTCTCGGGGGTCCGCAAGAGACCCAGTACTTC
TRBJ2-3 TRBD2 NA TRBV20-1 CSAPDDLSGGADTQYF TGCAGTGCTCCTGACGACCTAAGCGGGGGGGCGGATACGCAGTATTTT
TRBJ1-6 NA many TRBV11-3 CASSLDLNSPLHF TGTGCCAGCAGCCTAGATCTTAATTCACCCCTCCACTTT
TRBJ2-1 TRBD2 many TRBV19 CASSRTSGGVLSSYNEQFF TGTGCCAGTAGTAGAACTAGCGGGGGGGTACTAAGCTCCTACAATGAGCAGTTCTTC
TRBJ2-1 TRBD2 NA TRBV10-3 CAISEWGSGGATHEQFF TGTGCCATCAGTGAGTGGGGTAGCGGGGGGGCCACCCATGAGCAGTTCTTC
TRBJ1-1 TRBD1 few TRBV2 CASSSTGTEAFF TGTGCCAGCAGTTCGACAGGGACTGAAGCTTTCTTT
TRBJ2-5 NA few TRBV7-9 CASSFSLSLQEETQYF TGTGCCAGCAGCTTCTCCCTATCCCTGCAAGAAGAGACCCAGTACTTC
TRBJ1-1 NA NA TRBV20-1 CSARDRLEAFF TGCAGTGCTAGAGATCGACTTGAAGCTTTCTTT
TRBJ2-5 NA NA TRBV7-8 CASSLRDFGYQETQYF TGTGCCAGCAGCTTAAGGGACTTCGGGTACCAAGAGACCCAGTACTTC
TRBJ2-7 NA NA TRBV19 CASSIDPRGEQYF TGTGCCAGTAGTATAGATCCCAGGGGCGAGCAGTACTTC
TRBJ1-2 NA NA TRBV4-1 CASSQGLAVNGYTF TGCGCCAGCAGCCAAGGACTGGCCGTTAATGGCTACACCTTC
TRBJ2-3 NA NA TRBV10-2 CASSEGLPGGTDTQYF TGCGCCAGCAGTGAGGGACTGCCTGGCGGCACAGATACGCAGTATTTT
TRBJ2-5 NA NA TRBV7-9 CASSPDRAGETQCF TGTGCCAGCAGTCCCGACAGAGCTGGAGAGACCCAGTGCTTC
TRBJ2-1 NA many TRBV7-6 CASTLSEFGYNEQFF TGTGCCAGCACCTTAAGCGAGTTCGGGTACAATGAGCAGTTCTTC
TRBJ2-3 NA NA TRBV9 CANDKGGTQYF TGTGCCAACGACAAGGGAGGTACGCAGTATTTT
TRBJ2-3 TRBD2 NA TRBV7-8 CASSLSGIGGRRDTQYF TGTGCCAGCAGCTTATCGGGGATTGGCGGGAGAAGAGATACGCAGTATTTT
TRBJ2-3 NA NA TRBV6-6 CAGRTLWDDDTQYF TGTGCTGGACGGACCCTCTGGGACGACGATACGCAGTATTTT
TRBJ1-6 NA once TRBV7-6 CASSLDGGYNSPLHF TGTGCCAGCAGCCTCGACGGCGGATATAATTCACCCCTCCACTTT
TRBJ1-1 TRBD1 NA TRBV7-3 CASSLGQGRSEAFF TGTGCCAGCAGCTTAGGACAGGGCCGATCTGAAGCTTTCTTT
TRBJ1-1 NA many TRBV2 CASRPMDKSHTEAFF TGTGCCAGCAGACCAATGGACAAGTCCCACACTGAAGCTTTCTTT
TRBJ2-1 TRBD2 NA TRBV7-8 CASTQTSAYNEQFF TGTGCCAGCACCCAGACTAGCGCCTACAATGAGCAGTTCTTC
TRBJ2-7 NA NA TRBV29-1 CSVEQTGRKTSSYEQYF TGCAGCGTTGAACAGACAGGTCGAAAGACTAGCTCCTACGAGCAGTACTTC
TRBJ1-1 NA few TRBV19 CASKVNTEAFF TGTGCCAGTAAGGTGAACACTGAAGCTTTCTTT
TRBJ2-1 TRBD2 NA TRBV24-1 CASRTSGRAYNEQFF TGTGCCAGCAGGACTAGCGGGAGGGCCTACAATGAGCAGTTCTTC
TRBJ1-2 TRBD1 NA TRBV19 CASSNTGTGYGYTF TGTGCCAGTAGTAATACCGGGACAGGGTATGGCTACACCTTC
TRBJ1-5 NA many TRBV6-5 CASSLGQLNQPQHF TGTGCCAGCAGTCTTGGACAGCTAAATCAGCCCCAGCATTTT
TRBJ2-3 NA NA TRBV10-3 CAISEPTLSTDTQYF TGTGCCATCAGTGAGCCAACTCTCAGCACAGATACGCAGTATTTT
TRBJ2-7 NA NA TRBV20-1 CSATPQGNEQYF TGCAGTGCTACCCCACAGGGAAACGAGCAGTACTTC
TRBJ1-6 NA NA TRBV5-6 CASSYLLIYYNSPLHF TGTGCCAGCAGCTACCTTCTGATCTACTATAATTCACCCCTCCACTTT
TRBJ2-2 NA many TRBV4-2 CASSQEGRGDGTTGELFF TGTGCCAGCAGCCAAGAAGGCCGCGGGGACGGGACCACCGGGGAGCTGTTTTTT
TRBJ1-1 TRBD1 NA TRBV20-1 CSATGGMNTEAFF TGCAGTGCTACAGGGGGTATGAACACTGAAGCTTTCTTT
TRBJ1-1 NA NA TRBV19 CASHRRSLSEAFF TGTGCCAGCCACAGGCGGTCTCTGTCGGAAGCTTTCTTT
TRBJ1-5 NA many TRBV30 CAWNSAEGQPQHF TGTGCCTGGAATTCTGCCGAGGGGCAGCCCCAGCATTTT
TRBJ1-2 NA few TRBV29-1 CSVDAVENYGYTF TGCAGCGTTGATGCAGTGGAGAACTATGGCTACACCTTC
TRBJ2-5 NA few TRBV7-9 CASSLVGEIETQYF TGTGCTAGCAGCTTAGTCGGTGAAATAGAGACCCAGTACTTC
TRBJ2-1 TRBD1 once TRBV19 CASSMGTGSYEQFF TGTGCCAGTAGTATGGGGACAGGGTCGTATGAGCAGTTCTTC
TRBJ2-3 NA NA TRBV29-1 CSVHSPTTDTQYF TGCAGCGTTCACAGTCCTACCACAGATACGCAGTATTTT
TRBJ1-1 NA NA TRBV9 CASSVTTVNTEAFF TGTGCCAGCAGCGTTACGACAGTTAACACTGAAGCTTTCTTT
TRBJ1-6 NA many TRBV20-1 CSARDYREDALHF TGCAGTGCTAGAGATTATAGGGAAGACGCCCTCCACTTT
TRBJ1-2 NA many TRBV6-5 CATGRDRGYGYTF TGTGCCACCGGGCGGGACCGCGGCTATGGCTACACCTTC
TRBJ1-5 NA few TRBV18 CASSPTGTRNQPQHF TGTGCCAGCTCACCAACAGGGACACGCAATCAGCCCCAGCATTTT
TRBJ2-6 NA few TRBV7-6 CASSLGHSGSGANVLTF TGTGCCAGCAGCTTAGGGCATAGCGGCTCTGGGGCCAACGTCCTGACTTTC
TRBJ2-2 TRBD1 once TRBV7-3 CASSLTRPSSAGQGNTGELFF TGTGCCAGCAGCTTAACGCGTCCCAGTTCCGCGGGACAGGGGAACACCGGGGAGCTGTTTTTT
TRBJ2-7 NA NA TRBV7-8 CASSFSQGNEQYF TGTGCCAGCAGCTTTTCTCAGGGCAATGAGCAGTACTTC
TRBJ1-3 NA many TRBV20-1 CSATILSGNTIYF TGCAGTGCTACAATCCTCTCTGGAAACACCATATATTTT
TRBJ2-3 TRBD2 once TRBV20-1 CSARATGGSDTDTQYF TGCAGTGCTAGAGCCACGGGCGGGAGTGACACAGATACGCAGTATTTT
TRBJ1-6 NA few TRBV25-1 CASSELEGSSYNSPLHF TGTGCCAGCAGTGAATTGGAGGGTAGCTCCTATAATTCACCCCTCCACTTT
TRBJ1-2 TRBD1 many TRBV5-6 CASSAGQGAGYTF TGTGCCAGCAGCGCAGGACAGGGGGCGGGCTACACCTTC
TRBJ2-5 TRBD2 few TRBV20-1 CSARPLAGGETQYF TGCAGTGCTAGACCACTAGCGGGAGGAGAGACCCAGTACTTC